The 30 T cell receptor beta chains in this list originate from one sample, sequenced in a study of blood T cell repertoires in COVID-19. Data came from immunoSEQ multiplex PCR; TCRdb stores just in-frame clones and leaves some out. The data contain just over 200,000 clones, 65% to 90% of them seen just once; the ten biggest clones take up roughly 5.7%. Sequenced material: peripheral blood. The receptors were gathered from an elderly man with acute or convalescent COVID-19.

The DNA for the CDR3 is TGTGCCAGCAGCTTGGGGGACAGGGCGTGGGAAAAACTGTTTTTT. Protein: CASSLGDRAWEKLFF. This chain joins TRBV5-5 and TRBJ1-4; 9 bases map to TRBD1. After removal of 0 bases from V and 8 bases from J, the junction contained 5 bases not matched to a gene. Germline-derived CDR1 and CDR2 are SGHKS and YYEKEE (reference sequence). The CDR3 sequence is 15 residues long.

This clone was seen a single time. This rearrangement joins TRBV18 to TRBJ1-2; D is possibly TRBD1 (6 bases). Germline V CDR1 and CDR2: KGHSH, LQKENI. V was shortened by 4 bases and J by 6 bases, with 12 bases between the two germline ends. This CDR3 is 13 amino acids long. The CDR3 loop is CASSHPGADGYTF. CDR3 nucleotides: TGTGCCAGCTCACACCCAGGGGCGGATGGCTACACCTTC.

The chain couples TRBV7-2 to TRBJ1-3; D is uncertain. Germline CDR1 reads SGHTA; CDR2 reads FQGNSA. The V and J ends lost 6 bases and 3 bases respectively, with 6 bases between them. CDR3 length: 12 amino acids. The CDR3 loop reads CASSASGNTIYF. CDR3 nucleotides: TGTGCCAGCAGTGCTAGTGGAAACACCATATATTTT. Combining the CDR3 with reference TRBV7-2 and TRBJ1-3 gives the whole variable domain GAGVSQSPSNKVTEKGKDVELRCDPISGHTALYWYRQSLGQGLEFLIYFQGNSAPDKSGLPSDRFSAERTGGSVSTLTIQRTQQEDSAVYLCASSASGNTIYFGEGSWLTVV.

CDR3 DNA sequence: TGTGCCAGCAGCTTAGGGCAGGCGCGCTGGAACATTCAGTACTTC. Translating gives CASSLGQARWNIQYF. J is TRBJ2-4 and V is TRBV7-2; D not resolved. V gave up 1 base and J gave up 7 bases, with 14 bases separating them. Germline CDR1 and CDR2: SGHTA and FQGNSA. This CDR3 comprises 15 residues.

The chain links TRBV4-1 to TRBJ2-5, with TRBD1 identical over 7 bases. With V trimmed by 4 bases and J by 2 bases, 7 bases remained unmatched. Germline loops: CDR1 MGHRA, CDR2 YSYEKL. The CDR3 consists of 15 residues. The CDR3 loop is CASSPVTGSQETQYF. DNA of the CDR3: TGCGCCAGCAGCCCAGTGACAGGGAGTCAAGAGACCCAGTACTTC.

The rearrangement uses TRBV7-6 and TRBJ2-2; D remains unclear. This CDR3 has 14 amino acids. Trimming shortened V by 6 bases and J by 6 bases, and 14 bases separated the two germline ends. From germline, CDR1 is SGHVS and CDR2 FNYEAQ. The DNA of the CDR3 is TGTGCCAGCAGTCCTTTGTCGGGTGCCGGGGAGCTGTTTTTT. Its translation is CASSPLSGAGELFF. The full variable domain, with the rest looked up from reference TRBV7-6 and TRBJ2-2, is GAGVSQSPRYKVTKRGQDVALRCDPISGHVSLYWYRQALGQGPEFLTYFNYEAQQDKSGLPNDRFSAERPEGSISTLTIQRTEQRDSAMYRCASSPLSGAGELFFGEGSRLTVL.

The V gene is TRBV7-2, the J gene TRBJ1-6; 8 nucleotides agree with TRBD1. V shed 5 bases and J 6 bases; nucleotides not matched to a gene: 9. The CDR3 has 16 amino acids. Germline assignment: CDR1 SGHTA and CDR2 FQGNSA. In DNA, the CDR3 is TGTGCCAGCAGCCCATCTAGGACAGGGCCTAATTCACCCCTCCACTTT. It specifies CASSPSRTGPNSPLHF. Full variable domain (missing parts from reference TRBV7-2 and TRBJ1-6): GAGVSQSPSNKVTEKGKDVELRCDPISGHTALYWYRQSLGQGLEFLIYFQGNSAPDKSGLPSDRFSAERTGGSVSTLTIQRTQQEDSAVYLCASSPSRTGPNSPLHFGNGTRLTVT.

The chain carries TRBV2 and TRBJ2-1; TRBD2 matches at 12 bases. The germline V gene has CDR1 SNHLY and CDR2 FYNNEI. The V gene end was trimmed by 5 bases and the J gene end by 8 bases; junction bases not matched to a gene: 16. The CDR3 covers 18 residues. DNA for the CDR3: TGTGCCAGCAGTTCCCCGGCTAGCGGGAGGGCCCTCGGGGATGAGCAGTTCTTC. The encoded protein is CASSSPASGRALGDEQFF.

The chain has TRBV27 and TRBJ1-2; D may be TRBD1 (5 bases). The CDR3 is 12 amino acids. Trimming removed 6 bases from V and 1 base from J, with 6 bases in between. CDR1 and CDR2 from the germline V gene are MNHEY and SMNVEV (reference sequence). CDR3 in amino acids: CASRTDNYGYTF. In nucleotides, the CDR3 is TGTGCCAGCAGGACAGATAACTATGGCTACACCTTC.

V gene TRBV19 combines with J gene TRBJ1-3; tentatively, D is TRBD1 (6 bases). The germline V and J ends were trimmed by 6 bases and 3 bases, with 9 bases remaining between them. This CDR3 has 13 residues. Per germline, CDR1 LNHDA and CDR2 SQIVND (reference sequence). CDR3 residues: CASRGDIGNTIYF. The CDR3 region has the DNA TGTGCCAGTAGGGGGGACATTGGAAACACCATATATTTT.

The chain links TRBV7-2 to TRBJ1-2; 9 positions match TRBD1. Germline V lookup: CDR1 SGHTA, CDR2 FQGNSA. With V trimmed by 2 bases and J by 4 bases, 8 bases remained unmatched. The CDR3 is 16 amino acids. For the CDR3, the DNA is TGTGCCAGCAGCTTAACTCCGGGACAGGGATCCTATGGCTACACCTTC. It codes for CASSLTPGQGSYGYTF.

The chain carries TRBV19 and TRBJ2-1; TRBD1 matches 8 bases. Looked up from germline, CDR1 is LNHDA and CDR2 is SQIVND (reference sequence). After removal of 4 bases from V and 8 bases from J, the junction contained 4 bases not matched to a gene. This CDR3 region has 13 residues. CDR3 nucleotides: TGTGCCAGTAGTAGGACAGGGTTGTATGAGCAGTTCTTC. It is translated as CASSRTGLYEQFF.

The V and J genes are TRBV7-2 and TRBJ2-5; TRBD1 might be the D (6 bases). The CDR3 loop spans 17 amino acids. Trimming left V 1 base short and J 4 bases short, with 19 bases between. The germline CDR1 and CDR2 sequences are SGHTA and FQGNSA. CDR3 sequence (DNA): TGTGCCAGCAGCTTAGGCCCCCCCTCTCAGGGGCGAGAGACCCAGTACTTC. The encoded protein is CASSLGPPSQGRETQYF. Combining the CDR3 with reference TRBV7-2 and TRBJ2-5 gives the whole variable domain GAGVSQSPSNKVTEKGKDVELRCDPISGHTALYWYRQSLGQGLEFLIYFQGNSAPDKSGLPSDRFSAERTGGSVSTLTIQRTQQEDSAVYLCASSLGPPSQGRETQYFGPGTRLLVL.

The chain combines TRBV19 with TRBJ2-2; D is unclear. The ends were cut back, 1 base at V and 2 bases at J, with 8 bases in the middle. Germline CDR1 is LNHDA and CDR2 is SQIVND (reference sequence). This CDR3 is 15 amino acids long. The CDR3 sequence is CASSIGFLNTGELFF. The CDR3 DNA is TGTGCCAGTAGTATAGGTTTCCTAAACACCGGGGAGCTGTTTTTT.

The CDR3 DNA follows: TGTGCCAGCTCACCTTCAGGGACAGGGAACACCGGGGAGCTGTTTTTT. Protein product: CASSPSGTGNTGELFF. The rearrangement joins TRBV18 to TRBJ2-2, with TRBD1 matching 8 bases. The CDR3 has 16 residues. V shed 3 bases and J 1 base; nucleotides not matched to a gene: 4. Germline CDR1 is KGHSH and CDR2 is LQKENI. Drawing the rest from reference TRBV18 and TRBJ2-2, the complete variable domain is NAGVMQNPRHLVRRRGQEARLRCSPMKGHSHVYWYRQLPEEGLKFMVYLQKENIIDESGMPKERFSAEFPKEGPSILRIQQVVRGDSAAYFCASSPSGTGNTGELFFGEGSRLTVL.

The CDR3 region is CATSDSGLGNTDTQYF. CDR3 bases: TGTGCCACCAGTGATTCGGGACTAGGGAACACAGATACGCAGTATTTT. The chain recombines TRBV24-1 with TRBJ2-3; 8 bases agree with TRBD2. This CDR3 spans 16 amino acids. The J segment lost 2 bases and the V segment lost 2 bases, leaving 5 bases of the junction unmatched. The V gene's germline CDR1 is KGHDR and CDR2 SFDVKD.

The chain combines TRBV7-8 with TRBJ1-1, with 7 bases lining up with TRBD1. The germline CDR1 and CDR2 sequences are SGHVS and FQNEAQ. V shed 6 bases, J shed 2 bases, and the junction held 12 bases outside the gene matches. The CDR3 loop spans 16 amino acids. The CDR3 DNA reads TGTGCCAGCAGACGACAGGGCAGCTGGGTTAACACTGAAGCTTTCTTT. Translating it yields CASRRQGSWVNTEAFF.

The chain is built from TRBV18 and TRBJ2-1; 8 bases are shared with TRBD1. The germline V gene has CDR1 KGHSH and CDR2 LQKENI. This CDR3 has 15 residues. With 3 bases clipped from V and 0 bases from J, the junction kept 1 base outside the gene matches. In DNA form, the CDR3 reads TGTGCCAGCTCACCCGACAGGGGCTCCTACAATGAGCAGTTCTTC. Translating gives CASSPDRGSYNEQFF.

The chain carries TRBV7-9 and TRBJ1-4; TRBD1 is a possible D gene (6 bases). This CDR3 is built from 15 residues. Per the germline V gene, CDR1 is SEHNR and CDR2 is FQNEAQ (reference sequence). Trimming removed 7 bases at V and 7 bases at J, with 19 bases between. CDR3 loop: CASTGADKVREKLFF. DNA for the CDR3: TGTGCCAGCACAGGGGCGGATAAGGTTCGTGAAAAACTGTTTTTT.

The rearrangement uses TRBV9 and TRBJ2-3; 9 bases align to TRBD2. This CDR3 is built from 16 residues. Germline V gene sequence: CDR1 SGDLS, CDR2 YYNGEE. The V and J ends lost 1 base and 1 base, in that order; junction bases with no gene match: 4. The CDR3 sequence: CASSVRAGGGTDTQYF. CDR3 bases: TGTGCCAGCAGCGTACGCGCGGGAGGGGGCACAGATACGCAGTATTTT.

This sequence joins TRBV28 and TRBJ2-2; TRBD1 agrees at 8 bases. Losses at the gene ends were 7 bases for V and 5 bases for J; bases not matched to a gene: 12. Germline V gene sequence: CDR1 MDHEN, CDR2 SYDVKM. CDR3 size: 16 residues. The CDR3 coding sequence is TGTGCCAGCACCCCCTCCGGACAGGGAATTACCGGGGAGCTGTTTTTT. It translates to CASTPSGQGITGELFF.

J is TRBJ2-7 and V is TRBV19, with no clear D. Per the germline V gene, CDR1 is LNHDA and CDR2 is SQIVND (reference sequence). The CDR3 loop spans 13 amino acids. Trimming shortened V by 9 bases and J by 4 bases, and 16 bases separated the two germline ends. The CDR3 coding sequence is TGTGCCAGAGTCTTGCGGATGCCGTACGAGCAGTACGTC. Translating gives CARVLRMPYEQYV.

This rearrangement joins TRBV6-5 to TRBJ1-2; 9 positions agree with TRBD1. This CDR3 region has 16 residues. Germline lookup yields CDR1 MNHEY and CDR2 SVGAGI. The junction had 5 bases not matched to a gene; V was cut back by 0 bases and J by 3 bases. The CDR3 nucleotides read TGTGCCAGCAGTTACTCGAGCACAGGGGGCGACTATGGCTACACCTTC. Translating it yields CASSYSSTGGDYGYTF.

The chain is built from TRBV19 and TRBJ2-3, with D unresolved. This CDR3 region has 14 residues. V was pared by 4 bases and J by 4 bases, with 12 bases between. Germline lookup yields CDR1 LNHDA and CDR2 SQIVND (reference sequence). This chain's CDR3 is CASSTPGGSDTQYF. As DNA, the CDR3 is TGTGCCAGTAGTACACCAGGTGGGTCAGATACGCAGTATTTT.

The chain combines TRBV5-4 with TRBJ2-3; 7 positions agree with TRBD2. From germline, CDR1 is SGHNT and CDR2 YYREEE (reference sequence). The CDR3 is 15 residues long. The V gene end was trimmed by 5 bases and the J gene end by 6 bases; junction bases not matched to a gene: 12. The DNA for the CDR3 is TGTGCCAGCAGACCATGGGGGAGGGCCCCGGATACGCAGTATTTT. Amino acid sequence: CASRPWGRAPDTQYF.

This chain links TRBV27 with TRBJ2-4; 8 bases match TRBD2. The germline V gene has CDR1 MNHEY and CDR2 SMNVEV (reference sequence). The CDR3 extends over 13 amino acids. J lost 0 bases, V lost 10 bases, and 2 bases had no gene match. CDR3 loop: CATRGGAKNIQYF. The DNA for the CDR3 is TGTGCCACACGGGGGGGAGCCAAAAACATTCAGTACTTC.

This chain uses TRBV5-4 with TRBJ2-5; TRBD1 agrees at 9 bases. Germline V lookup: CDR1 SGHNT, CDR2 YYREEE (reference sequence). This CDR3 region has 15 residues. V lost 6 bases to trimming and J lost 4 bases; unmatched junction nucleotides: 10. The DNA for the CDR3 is TGTGCCAGCAACCTGGGACAGGGCGGCCCAGAGACCCAGTACTTC. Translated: CASNLGQGGPETQYF.

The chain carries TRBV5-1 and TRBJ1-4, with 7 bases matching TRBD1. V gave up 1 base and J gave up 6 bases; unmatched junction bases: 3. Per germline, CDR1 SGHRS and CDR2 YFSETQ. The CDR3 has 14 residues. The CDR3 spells CASSLTGVDEKLFF. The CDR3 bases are TGCGCCAGCAGCTTGACAGGGGTAGATGAAAAACTGTTTTTT.

CDR3 loop: CASRPYRGNYGYTF. Here the CDR3 DNA reads TGTGCCAGCAGACCCTACAGGGGAAACTATGGCTACACCTTC. The chain employs TRBV6-5 and TRBJ1-2, with 7 bases that match TRBD1. This CDR3 is 14 amino acids long. The germline V gene has CDR1 MNHEY and CDR2 SVGAGI. The ends lost 6 bases at V and 2 bases at J; junction bases unmatched: 6.

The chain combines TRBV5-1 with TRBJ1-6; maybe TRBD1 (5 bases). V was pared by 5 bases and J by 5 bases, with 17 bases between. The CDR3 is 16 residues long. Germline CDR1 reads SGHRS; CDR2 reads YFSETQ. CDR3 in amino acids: CASRAFNRGDNSPLHF. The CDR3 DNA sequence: TGCGCCAGCAGAGCGTTTAATCGGGGGGATAATTCACCCCTCCACTTT.